This T cell receptor beta chain is from a study of T cell repertoires in cytomegalovirus infection (dated by TCRdb to the late 2010s). At the level of the whole study: The HLA type of each donor mattered for the analysis, because public TCR beta signatures pointed to carriage of CMV infection along with the matching HLA type.

Sequenced using an Illumina HiSeq 1500. Through fastp at Q25 and MiXCR, TCRdb rebuilt clones from the public reads, retaining in-frame beta chains. Each entry merges the rows of one CDR3 protein and shows their most common DNA and genes. The table for this sample lists fewer than 300,000 distinct CDR3 sequences; roughly 23% of them were counted only once. In total, the top ten clones hold approximately 13% of the sample. According to the germline V gene, CDR1 reads SGHVS and CDR2 reads FQNEAQ. At the junction V is shortened by 9 bases and J by 5 bases; bases outside the gene matches: 7. Reading from cysteine to phenylalanine, the CDR3 counts 15 amino acids. Kept here is only the CDR3 DNA, which spans 45 bases and is read in frame from base 1. The research as a whole found: The ex vivo response was dominated by HLA-C-restricted CMV-specific TCR beta clonotypes, and the single most frequent clonotype in two of eight donors was supplied by these HLA-C-restricted clonotypes. In both this cohort and an independent cohort of over 350 donors, the cumulative frequency of public TCR beta family members distinguished carriers of CMV infection plus the relevant HLA type.

This clonotype was observed at least ten times. Its antigen remains undetermined. No quality values exist for individual bases; no much larger clone is one base distant. The TCR sequence derives from a human donor in good health (CMV status not recorded). Some clones in this sample may be carry-over from other donors' samples. Recombination connected TRBV7-8 to TRBJ2-1, with TRBD2 identical over 13 junction bases. The sample consisted of PBMCs. The DNA is as follows: TGTGCCAGTTTCCCTGGGACTAGCGGGAACAATGAGCAGTTCTTC. Translated, it reads CASFPGTSGNNEQFF. The variable domain in full, with residues beyond the CDR3 obtained from the reference TRBV7-8 and TRBJ2-1 genes, is GAGVSQSPRYKVAKRGQDVALRCDPISGHVSLFWYQQALGQGPEFLTYFQNEAQLDKSGLPSDRFFAERPEGSVSTLKIQRTQQEDSAVYLCASFPGTSGNNEQFFGPGTRLTVL.